This note documents a single T cell receptor beta chain sequence. The antigen it recognizes is unknown. No quality values exist for individual bases; no much larger clone is one base distant. The germline V gene (reference sequence) gives CDR1 as WNHNN and CDR2 as SYGVQD. Compared with germline, V lacks 5 bases and J lacks 4 bases; bases without a gene match: 3. The CDR3 measures 14 amino acids from cysteine to phenylalanine. Just CDR3 DNA is preserved here, 42 bases in frame from base 1. The collaborating institutions used their own protocols to collect whole blood in K2EDTA tubes. For TCRbeta analysis, collaborators shipped samples in one of three forms: frozen whole blood, isolated PBMCs, or DNA extracted from either of those sample types. TCRbeta CDR3 regions were amplified from genomic DNA by means of the immunoSEQ Assay, a bias-controlled multiplex PCR. The paper's processing steps were these. Within the assay, amplification of reference gene primers was used to estimate how many nucleated cells each sample contained. Sequence reads were collapsed and filtered to measure the absolute abundance of every unique TCRbeta CDR3 rearrangement. For each sample, productive Simpson clonality was calculated as the square root of Simpson's diversity index over productive rearrangements. Imported from immuneACCESS, the table was reduced by TCRdb to in-frame sequences with V and J called. These copies leave out some clones; in studies compared against another copy, an unresolved V gene accounts for under half, and the cause of the remainder is not known. The DNA was the basis for D and trimming; V, J and clone size are from that table. The sample data list under 250,000 clones, and 75% to 85% of these were observed just once. The ten most abundant clones make up under 15% of the sample.

This record belongs to a study of blood T cell repertoires in COVID-19 (dated by TCRdb to about 2020). At the level of the whole study: Collaborator samples came from the United States, Italy and Spain and covered acute and convalescent phases of COVID-19. The repertoires were made available in a free public database intended to serve as a resource for research on the immune response to SARS-CoV-2. Subjects who had been exposed to COVID-19, were actively infected with it, or had recovered from it provided the deeply sampled blood TCRbeta repertoires that made up the dataset. HLA class I and class II types, where available, came from metadata supplied by the sample provider rather than from assay-based typing. The samples were drawn from two sources: the first 160 participants of the ongoing ImmuneRACE study, and fewer than 1,500 subjects contributed by 6 global collaborators. A de-identified subject ID, COVID-19 status, age in years and sex were almost always included in the sample metadata. The material from the prospective study consisted of cDNA or gDNA derived from T cells, B-cell-depleted T cells, or PBMCs. Broader findings and caveats from the paper: The quantity of clinical and demographic metadata differed by source and by participant and was supplied without curation.

The sequenced sample was peripheral blood. The rearrangement combines TRBV10-1 with TRBJ2-7; 12 nucleotides in the junction match TRBD2. The sequence was obtained from a human donor in a cohort sampled during active COVID-19. The CDR3 has the sequence CASSTGTSGYEQYF. Read as DNA, the sequence is TGCGCCAGCAGTACCGGGACTAGCGGGTACGAGCAGTACTTC.